Described below is a single TCR beta chain sequence and its context. RNA in amounts of roughly 0.45 to 1 ug was reverse transcribed with random hexamers. MiXCR, run by TCRdb on the immunoSEQ multiplex PCR reads, gives a single entry per CDR3 protein. The sample lists 150,000 to 200,000 distinct CDR3 sequences, approximately 94% occurring once. The sample belongs to a study of CD8 T cells in Susac syndrome. The V end was cut by 3 bases, the J end by 1 base, with 9 bases between. The CDR3 length is 14 residues. CDR1 is SEHNR and CDR2 is FQNEAQ in the germline V gene (reference sequence). The chain has TRBV7-9 and TRBJ1-2; D is unclear. This clonotype was obtained from a human donor with multiple sclerosis. Material for sequencing was CD4+ T cells from PBMCs. The chain's CDR3 is CASSFPRVNYGYTF. As DNA, the CDR3 is TGTGCCAGCAGCTTTCCCAGAGTTAACTATGGCTACACCTTC.